Shown below are 18 T cell receptor beta chains from a single sample sequenced in a study of PD-1 blockade in classical Hodgkin lymphoma. This table comes from immunoSEQ multiplex PCR, and its TCRdb copy is limited to in-frame clones, with some not included. The table lists under 35,000 clones, 88% of them singletons, with more than 0.95% in the top ten. Regarding time point: newly diagnosed, previously untreated cHL patient sample. Isolation of CD4+ T cells from thawed PBMCs was performed by magnetic negative selection. Specimen: CD4+ T cells from blood. The receptor set was obtained from a human donor with classical Hodgkin lymphoma.

V gene TRBV11-3 combines with J gene TRBJ2-3, with D tentatively TRBD2 (6 bases). The ends were cut back, 4 bases at V and 1 base at J, with 9 bases in the middle. The CDR3 extends over 14 amino acids. Germline V CDR1 and CDR2: SGHNT, YENEEA. CDR3 sequence reads: CASSYGGGTDTQYF. The CDR3, as DNA: TGTGCCAGCAGCTATGGCGGGGGCACAGATACGCAGTATTTT.

The V and J genes are TRBV11-3 and TRBJ2-2; D perhaps matches TRBD1 (6 bases). There are 15 residues in the CDR3. V was trimmed by 4 bases and J by 5 bases, leaving 14 bases between them. Germline V lookup: CDR1 SGHNT, CDR2 YENEEA. CDR3 nucleotide sequence: TGTGCCAGCAGCTCTAACGGACAGCTGACCGGGGAGCTGTTTTTT. It encodes CASSSNGQLTGELFF.

The V gene is TRBV9, the J gene TRBJ1-1, with D possibly being TRBD1 (5 bases). The CDR3 totals 17 residues. Germline assignment: CDR1 SGDLS and CDR2 YYNGEE. V was trimmed by 2 bases and J by 0 bases, leaving 17 bases between them. In nucleotides, the CDR3 is TGTGCCAGCAGCGTGGAAAATGGTGTGGGGCTGAACACTGAAGCTTTCTTT. Translation: CASSVENGVGLNTEAFF.

This rearrangement joins TRBV2 to TRBJ2-7, with 13 bases lining up with TRBD2. The CDR3 consists of 15 residues. V was clipped by 4 bases and J by 6 bases; unmatched bases: 6. Germline lookup yields CDR1 SNHLY and CDR2 FYNNEI. CDR3 amino acids: CASSAGLAGVFEQYV. The CDR3 DNA reads TGTGCCAGCAGTGCAGGACTAGCGGGAGTATTCGAGCAGTACGTC.

This clone was detected a few times. The chain carries TRBV2 and TRBJ1-3; maybe TRBD1 (5 bases). The germline V gene has CDR1 SNHLY and CDR2 FYNNEI. The CDR3 spans 13 residues. V shed 7 bases and J shed 4 bases, with 11 bases lying between them. The CDR3 nucleotides are TGTGCCAGCATCGGGGCGAAGGGAAACACCATATATTTT. This sequence encodes CASIGAKGNTIYF. The whole variable domain, filled in from reference TRBV2 and TRBJ1-3, reads EPEVTQTPSHQVTQMGQEVILRCVPISNHLYFYWYRQILGQKVEFLVSFYNNEISEKSEIFDDQFSVERPDGSNFTLKIRSTKLEDSAMYFCASIGAKGNTIYFGEGSWLTVV.

V gene TRBV6-5 combines with J gene TRBJ1-2; no clear D gene. Trimming pared 6 bases from V and 0 bases from J, leaving 5 bases between. CDR3 length: 12 amino acids. Germline V gives CDR1 MNHEY, CDR2 SVGAGI. The CDR3 DNA follows: TGTGCCAGCAGCCGGACTAACTATGGCTACACCTTC. This translates into CASSRTNYGYTF.

In its sample, this clone was seen once. The genes are TRBV9 and TRBJ2-1; TRBD2 agrees at 8 bases. The V and J ends lost 4 bases and 7 bases, in that order; junction bases with no gene match: 10. CDR3 size: 15 residues. Germline lookup yields CDR1 SGDLS and CDR2 YYNGEE. CDR3 sequence: CASSLMGGGGNEQFF. The DNA for the CDR3 is TGTGCCAGCAGCTTAATGGGGGGCGGGGGGAATGAGCAGTTCTTC.

The chain links TRBV28 to TRBJ2-7, with D possibly being TRBD1 (6 bases). The CDR3 totals 13 residues. The germline gives CDR1 MDHEN, CDR2 SYDVKM. V lost 6 bases to trimming and J lost 3 bases, with 12 bases between them. This CDR3 is CASSRGWGYEQYF. The CDR3 DNA reads as TGTGCCAGCAGCAGGGGATGGGGCTACGAGCAGTACTTC.

The chain employs TRBV28 and TRBJ1-2, with 7 bases fitting TRBD1. Germline V lookup: CDR1 MDHEN, CDR2 SYDVKM. Trimming at V came to 7 bases and at J to 4 bases, leaving 9 bases not matched to a gene. This CDR3 has 14 residues. CDR3 bases: TGTGCCAGCACCATCACGGGGACAGTCTATGGCTACACCTTC. This encodes CASTITGTVYGYTF.

This chain uses TRBV19 with TRBJ2-2; TRBD2 matches 9 bases. The CDR3 is made up of 16 amino acids. In germline, CDR1 is LNHDA, CDR2 SQIVND (reference sequence). Trimming removed 6 bases from V and 4 bases from J; junction bases left unmatched: 9. CDR3 amino acids: CASRDLGLASTGELFF. Written as DNA, the CDR3 is TGTGCCAGTAGGGATTTGGGACTAGCAAGCACCGGGGAGCTGTTTTTT.

The chain combines TRBV28 with TRBJ1-2; D ambiguous. V was clipped by 0 bases and J by 3 bases, with 11 bases between them. Germline-derived CDR1 and CDR2 are MDHEN and SYDVKM. The CDR3 contains 15 residues. CDR3 sequence reads: CASSLWHLRDYGYTF. CDR3 bases: TGTGCCAGCAGTTTATGGCACCTCCGAGACTATGGCTACACCTTC.

This sequence joins TRBV9 and TRBJ2-1; 8 nucleotides agree with TRBD2. CDR1 is SGDLS, CDR2 YYNGEE, per germline. This CDR3 is built from 16 residues. The trim removed 0 bases at V and 8 bases at J, leaving 10 bases unmatched. For the CDR3, the DNA is TGTGCCAGCAGCGTAGAAGCGGGAGAGGAAATCGATGAGCAGTTCTTC. This translates into CASSVEAGEEIDEQFF.

The V call is TRBV6-1, the J call TRBJ1-5; D is ambiguous. Germline CDR1 is MNHNS and CDR2 is SASEGT. With 6 bases removed from V and 4 bases from J, the gap between germline ends came to 10 bases. The CDR3 is made up of 13 amino acids. The CDR3 DNA follows: TGTGCCAGCAGGGAGGACTTAAATCAGCCCCAGCATTTT. Its protein product is CASREDLNQPQHF.

The chain uses TRBV7-9 and TRBJ2-3, with TRBD2 identical over 7 bases. V lost 6 bases, J lost 6 bases, and 6 bases stayed unmatched. Germline assignment: CDR1 SEHNR and CDR2 FQNEAQ (reference sequence). There are 13 residues in the CDR3. The DNA of the CDR3 is TGTGCCAGCAGACTTACTAGCGTGGATACGCAGTATTTT. This codes for CASRLTSVDTQYF. Combining the CDR3 with reference TRBV7-9 and TRBJ2-3 gives the whole variable domain DTGVSQNPRHKITKRGQNVTFRCDPISEHNRLYWYRQTLGQGPEFLTYFQNEAQLEKSRLLSDRFSAERPKGSFSTLEIQRTEQGDSAMYLCASRLTSVDTQYFGPGTRLTVL.

This clone was seen a handful of times. This chain uses TRBV10-1 with TRBJ1-5, with no clear D. The CDR3 has 14 residues. V was cut by 7 bases and J by 3 bases, with 13 bases left in between. Germline lookup yields CDR1 WNHNN and CDR2 SYGVQD (reference sequence). CDR3 bases: TGCGCCAGCAAAGGTTGGCGGCCCAATCAGCCCCAGCATTTT. Its translation: CASKGWRPNQPQHF.

This clone was picked up a small number of times. The chain has TRBV7-9 and TRBJ1-1; 7 bases align to TRBD1. There are 12 residues in the CDR3. V lost 3 bases to trimming and J lost 9 bases; unmatched junction nucleotides: 4. From germline, CDR1 is SEHNR and CDR2 FQNEAQ (reference sequence). The CDR3 sequence is CASSFSGGQAFF. In DNA, the CDR3 is TGTGCCAGCAGCTTTTCAGGGGGGCAAGCTTTCTTT.

The J gene is TRBJ1-1, the V gene TRBV25-1; D possibly corresponds to TRBD1 (6 bases). In germline, CDR1 is MGHDK, CDR2 SYGVNS. The CDR3 contains 13 residues. V gave up 5 bases and J gave up 1 base, with 8 bases separating them. The CDR3 DNA reads as TGTGCCAGCAGTCAGGGGACGAACACTGAAGCTTTCTTT. Translating it yields CASSQGTNTEAFF.

This chain uses TRBV19 with TRBJ2-1; 8 bases map to TRBD2. V lost 8 bases to trimming and J lost 6 bases; unmatched junction nucleotides: 9. Germline values: CDR1 LNHDA, CDR2 SQIVND (reference sequence). This CDR3 is 14 amino acids long. The CDR3 spells CASGLSGRINEQFF. The CDR3 DNA sequence: TGTGCCAGTGGTCTGAGCGGGAGAATCAATGAGCAGTTCTTC.